A single TCR beta chain is shown here with its context. The record originates from a study of T cell changes during pregnancy in multiple sclerosis. The CDR3 runs to 15 residues. CDR1 and CDR2 from the germline V gene are SGHTA and FQGTGA. The ends lost 3 bases at V and 2 bases at J; junction bases unmatched: 0. The assay was immunoSEQ multiplex PCR, and TCRdb's table has in-frame clones only and misses some. The sample consists of 57,000 or so clones, under 95% of them appearing once. Sequenced here: peripheral blood, sampled in the second trimester of pregnancy. The TCR sequence derives from a female donor with multiple sclerosis, enrolled in a pregnancy study. The chain employs TRBV7-3 and TRBJ2-1, with TRBD2 matching 11 bases. CDR3 sequence reads: CASSFSGGAYNEQFF. CDR3 DNA sequence: TGTGCCAGCAGCTTTAGCGGGGGGGCCTACAATGAGCAGTTCTTC.